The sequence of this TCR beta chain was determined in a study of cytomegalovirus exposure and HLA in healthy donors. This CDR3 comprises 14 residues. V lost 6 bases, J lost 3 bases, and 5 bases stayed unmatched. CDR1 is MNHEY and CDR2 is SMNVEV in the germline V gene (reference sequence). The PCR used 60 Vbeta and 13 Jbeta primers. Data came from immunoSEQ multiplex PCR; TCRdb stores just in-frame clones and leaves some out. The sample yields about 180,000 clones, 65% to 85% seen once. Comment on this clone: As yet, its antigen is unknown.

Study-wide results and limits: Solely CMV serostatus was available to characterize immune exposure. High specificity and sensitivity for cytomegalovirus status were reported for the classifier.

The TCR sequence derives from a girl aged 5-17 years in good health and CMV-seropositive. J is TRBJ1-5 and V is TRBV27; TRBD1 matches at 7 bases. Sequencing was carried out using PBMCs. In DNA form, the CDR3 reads TGTGCCAGCAGCAGGACAGGTTTCAATCAGCCCCAGCATTTT. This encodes CASSRTGFNQPQHF.